Below, 29 T cell receptor beta chains from the same sample are listed, as sequenced in a study of cytomegalovirus exposure and HLA in healthy donors. The primer mix had 60 Vbeta and 13 Jbeta primers. Repertoires were generated with immunoSEQ multiplex PCR, while TCRdb's copy carries only in-frame clones and drops some. This table has about 150,000 clones, 78% appearing once. Sequences were obtained from PBMCs. These receptors came from a male donor in good health and CMV-seronegative.

The CDR3 sequence is CASSPGGTGVNSPLHF. The CDR3 DNA reads as TGTGCCAGCAGCCCGGGAGGGACAGGGGTTAATTCACCCCTCCACTTT. The rearrangement links TRBV7-3 to TRBJ1-6, with TRBD1 matching 10 bases. Germline values: CDR1 SGHTA, CDR2 FQGTGA. The CDR3 spans 16 residues. Trimming at V came to 5 bases and at J to 6 bases, leaving 7 bases not matched to a gene.

This clone was observed a handful of times. This chain joins TRBV29-1 and TRBJ2-7, with a tentative D call TRBD1 (6 bases). The CDR3 is 13 amino acids. The germline V gene has CDR1 SQVTM and CDR2 ANQGSEA. V was clipped by 4 bases and J by 1 base, with 11 bases between them. CDR3: CSVVWDTSYEQYF. The CDR3 DNA reads TGCAGCGTTGTGTGGGACACATCCTACGAGCAGTACTTC.

In this sample, this clone turned up a few times. Germline is not matched at one junction end, which may reflect a read error. The chain is built from TRBV7-7 and TRBJ2-3; tentative D call: TRBD2 (7 bases). The germline V gene has CDR1 SSHAT and CDR2 FNYEAQ (reference sequence). The CDR3 has 15 residues. The CDR3 region is CASSLGGASTDTQYF. The CDR3 DNA is TGTGCTAGCAGCTTGGGGGGGGCGAGCACAGATACGCAGTATTTT.

In regard to this clone: One end of the junction does not line up with germline, which may come from a read error. The identical CDR3 is also encoded by other nucleotide sequences in the sample. This chain connects TRBV5-1 to TRBJ1-1, with D possibly TRBD1 on 6 matching bases. CDR1 and CDR2 (germline): SGHRS, YFSETQ. The CDR3 runs 15 residues. CDR3 DNA: TGCGCCAGCAGCCCAGTGGACAGCATGAATACTGAAGCTTTCTTT. It translates to CASSPVDSMNTEAFF. Using reference TRBV5-1 and TRBJ1-1 for the parts outside the CDR3, the full variable domain is KAGVTQTPRYLIKTRGQQVTLSCSPISGHRSVSWYQQTPGQGLQFLFEYFSETQRNKGNFPGRFSGRQFSNSRSEMNVSTLELGDSALYLCASSPVDSMNTEAFFGQGTRLTVV.

The V and J genes are TRBV29-1 and TRBJ1-2, with 9 bases lining up with TRBD1. J was trimmed by 4 bases and V by 6 bases; bases with no gene match: 3. The CDR3 contains 12 residues. The germline V gene has CDR1 SQVTM and CDR2 ANQGSEA. As DNA, the CDR3 is TGCAGCGTCTCGGACAGGGGCTATGGCTACACCTTC. Translating it yields CSVSDRGYGYTF.

V gene TRBV28 combines with J gene TRBJ2-3, with 8 bases lining up with TRBD2. CDR3 size: 14 residues. With V trimmed by 6 bases and J by 2 bases, 4 bases remained unmatched. Germline loops: CDR1 MDHEN, CDR2 SYDVKM. Written as DNA, the CDR3 is TGTGCCAGCAGCAGACTAGCGCACACAGATACGCAGTATTTT. Encoded protein: CASSRLAHTDTQYF.

The V and J genes are TRBV6-5 and TRBJ2-1; 15 bases are a match to TRBD2. J was trimmed by 9 bases and V by 4 bases; bases with no gene match: 7. CDR1 MNHEY and CDR2 SVGAGI come from the germline V gene. CDR3 length: 16 residues. The CDR3 region is CASSFRTSGGASEQFF. In nucleotides, the CDR3 is TGTGCCAGCAGTTTCAGGACTAGCGGGGGGGCCTCTGAGCAGTTCTTC.

This clone has a single count. The V gene is TRBV9, the J gene TRBJ2-5; TRBD2 is a possible D gene (6 bases). The CDR3 covers 15 residues. Germline CDR1 SGDLS, CDR2 YYNGEE. Trimming took off 0 bases at V and 4 bases at J, with 13 bases between the two ends. The CDR3 loop is CASSVAGTSRETQYF. The CDR3 bases are TGTGCCAGCAGCGTAGCGGGGACTTCCAGAGAGACCCAGTACTTC.

J is TRBJ2-5 and V is TRBV7-8; perhaps TRBD2 as D (6 bases). The V end lost 5 bases, the J end lost 1 base, and 11 bases lay between the germline ends. Germline V gene lookup returns CDR1 SGHVS and CDR2 FQNEAQ. The CDR3 has 14 amino acids. As DNA, the CDR3 is TGTGCCAGCAGCGTCCGGGAGTCCCAAGAGACCCAGTACTTC. Its protein product is CASSVRESQETQYF.

The gene calls are TRBV6-1 and TRBJ1-1; 10 bases are shared with TRBD1. Germline V gives CDR1 MNHNS, CDR2 SASEGT. V shed 4 bases, J shed 9 bases, and the junction held 5 bases outside the gene matches. The CDR3 is 13 residues long. The CDR3 is CASSGGTGVKAFF. CDR3 bases: TGTGCCAGCAGTGGGGGGACAGGGGTTAAAGCTTTCTTT.

V and J are TRBV21-1 and TRBJ2-1; TRBD2, as called in the table, went unchecked against the DNA. TRBV21-1 corresponds to a pseudogene. The CDR3 is 14 amino acids. CDR3 in amino acids: CASSKAMRCNEQFF. CDR3 DNA sequence: TGTGCCAGCAGCAAAGCTATGCGGTGCAATGAGCAGTTCTTC.

This clone was picked up one time. V is TRBV7-2 and J is TRBJ1-6, with D hard to call. Trimming cost V 5 bases and J 0 bases, with 11 bases left between them. The germline CDR1 and CDR2 sequences are SGHTA and FQGNSA. This CDR3 has 16 amino acids. This chain's CDR3 is CASSLSRSSYNSPLHF. CDR3 sequence (DNA): TGTGCCAGCAGCCTTAGTAGGAGCTCCTATAATTCACCCCTCCACTTT.

This clone was detected only a few times. The chain combines TRBV7-2 with TRBJ2-2; tentatively, D is TRBD1 (5 bases). Germline V gives CDR1 SGHTA, CDR2 FQGNSA. CDR3 size: 14 residues. The ends were cut back, 3 bases at V and 7 bases at J, with 12 bases in the middle. In DNA form, the CDR3 reads TGTGCCAGCAGCTTCTCGGCTAGGGGCGGGGAGCTGTTTTTT. Encoded protein: CASSFSARGGELFF.

CDR3 in amino acids: CEDSGNQPQHF. The CDR3 DNA sequence: TGCGAGGACTCTGGCAATCAGCCCCAGCATTTT. The chain joins TRBV20-1 to TRBJ1-5; D remains unclear. Germline V gene data show CDR1 as DFQATT and CDR2 as SNEGSKA (reference sequence). This CDR3 has 11 residues.

The rearrangement uses TRBV10-1 and TRBJ1-5; the D gene is possibly TRBD1 (6 bases). Trimming took off 6 bases at V and 3 bases at J, with 21 bases between the two ends. CDR1 and CDR2 from the germline V gene are WNHNN and SYGVQD (reference sequence). The CDR3 covers 17 residues. For the CDR3, the DNA is TGCGCCAGCAGGAATTTCCGGGACAAACTTACCAATCAGCCCCAGCATTTT. Translated, it gives CASRNFRDKLTNQPQHF.

The chain uses TRBV2 and TRBJ2-5; 8 bases agree with TRBD1. The CDR3 covers 16 residues. The germline gives CDR1 SNHLY, CDR2 FYNNEI. The V segment lost 1 base and the J segment 0 bases; nucleotides outside the gene matches: 4. CDR3 protein: CASSEGPGGNQETQYF. The CDR3 bases are TGTGCCAGCAGTGAAGGTCCAGGGGGCAACCAAGAGACCCAGTACTTC.

V and J are TRBV5-1 and TRBJ2-2; D unresolved. The V end was cut by 9 bases, the J end by 4 bases, with 16 bases between. CDR3 length: 14 amino acids. Germline V CDR1 and CDR2: SGHRS, YFSETQ. As DNA, the CDR3 is TGCGCCACCTCCCCGGCGGCCGTCACCGGGGAGCTGTTTTTT. This gives the protein CATSPAAVTGELFF.

The chain joins TRBV5-6 to TRBJ1-6; TRBD1 aligns across 10 bases. The CDR3 covers 18 residues. Per germline, CDR1 SGHDT and CDR2 YYEEEE. V was clipped by 4 bases and J by 2 bases; unmatched bases: 9. Here the CDR3 reads CASSLRQGAGAYNSPLHF. CDR3 in DNA: TGTGCCAGCAGCCTTCGACAGGGGGCTGGCGCCTATAATTCACCCCTCCACTTT. Complete variable domain (other parts from reference TRBV5-6 and TRBJ1-6): DAGVTQSPTHLIKTRGQQVTLRCSPKSGHDTVSWYQQALGQGPQFIFQYYEEEERQRGNFPDRFSGHQFPNYSSELNVNALLLGDSALYLCASSLRQGAGAYNSPLHFGNGTRLTVT.

This chain links TRBV27 with TRBJ2-7, with 8 bases identical to TRBD2. With 6 bases clipped from V and 3 bases from J, the junction kept 7 bases outside the gene matches. Germline-derived CDR1 and CDR2 are MNHEY and SMNVEV (reference sequence). The CDR3 runs to 14 residues. The CDR3 sequence is CASSSGSGGYEQYF. CDR3 nucleotides: TGTGCCAGCAGCAGCGGGAGTGGGGGCTACGAGCAGTACTTC.

The genes are TRBV2 and TRBJ1-5; D might be TRBD1 (5 bases). V shed 5 bases and J shed 5 bases, with 16 bases lying between them. The CDR3 is 15 residues long. The V gene's germline CDR1 is SNHLY and CDR2 FYNNEI. The CDR3 DNA reads TGTGCCAGCAGTACGACCCGGGGGGGACATCAGCCCCAGCATTTT. It translates to CASSTTRGGHQPQHF.

This rearrangement joins TRBV6-1 to TRBJ2-5; D is unclear. The J call may be faulty, since TRBJ2-7 better matches the DNA end. The CDR3 is made up of 12 amino acids. CDR1 is MNHNS and CDR2 is SASEGT in the germline V gene. Here the CDR3 DNA reads TGTGCCAGCAGTGAACAAGCCTACGAGCAGTACTTC. Its translation: CASSEQAYEQYF.

This chain joins TRBV7-3 and TRBJ1-2; 9 nucleotides line up with TRBD1. The CDR3 covers 14 residues. Unmatched junction bases numbered 6, after V lost 4 bases and J lost 6 bases. Per the germline V gene, CDR1 is SGHTA and CDR2 is FQGTGA. CDR3 sequence: CASSSPRDRDGYTF. The CDR3 DNA reads as TGTGCCAGCAGCTCCCCACGGGACAGGGATGGCTACACCTTC.

About this clone itself: At one end, the junction sequence differs from germline, possibly due to a read error. This sequence joins TRBV4-1 and TRBJ2-6; 10 positions match TRBD1. The CDR3 runs to 21 residues. Germline V CDR1 and CDR2: MGHRA, YSYEKL. CDR3 nucleotides: TGCGCCAGCAGCCAACACGCCCTAAAGACAGGGGGCCTAACTGGGGCCAACGTCCCGACTTTC. Protein product: CASSQHALKTGGLTGANVPTF.

This chain joins TRBV5-1 and TRBJ2-7, with TRBD2 matching 16 bases. V lost 4 bases, J lost 0 bases, and 4 bases stayed unmatched. The CDR3 contains 17 residues. In germline, CDR1 is SGHRS, CDR2 YFSETQ. CDR3 protein: CASSGGLAGGSSYEQYF. The CDR3 DNA is TGCGCCAGCAGCGGGGGACTAGCGGGAGGGAGCTCCTACGAGCAGTACTTC.

The rearrangement joins TRBV7-8 to TRBJ1-2; 10 positions match TRBD1. The V segment lost 5 bases and the J segment 8 bases; nucleotides outside the gene matches: 5. There are 13 residues in the CDR3. From germline, CDR1 is SGHVS and CDR2 FQNEAQ. The CDR3 spells CASSRGTGDGYTF. CDR3 in DNA: TGTGCCAGCAGCAGGGGGACAGGGGACGGCTACACCTTC.

The rearrangement joins TRBV7-9 to TRBJ1-2; D might be TRBD1 (6 bases). CDR1 and CDR2 (germline): SEHNR, FQNEAQ (reference sequence). This CDR3 has 13 amino acids. With 5 bases removed from V and 6 bases from J, the gap between germline ends came to 13 bases. The CDR3 loop reads CASSPGQRHGYTF. The CDR3 DNA reads as TGTGCCAGCAGCCCGGGACAACGACATGGCTACACCTTC.

In DNA, the CDR3 is TGTGCCAGCTTTCGGAGAGAACCTTTATCCCTCCACTTT. It is translated as CASFRREPLSLHF. This rearrangement joins TRBV28 to TRBJ1-6; D is undetermined. The CDR3 contains 13 residues. V gave up 8 bases and J gave up 14 bases, with 19 bases separating them. The germline V gene encodes CDR1 MDHEN and CDR2 SYDVKM.

This chain links TRBV5-6 with TRBJ2-1; a weak D match, TRBD1 (6 bases). The CDR3 covers 14 residues. V lost 4 bases and J lost 4, with 12 bases in between. The germline V gene encodes CDR1 SGHDT and CDR2 YYEEEE. CDR3 sequence: CASSAGTIYNEQFF. The CDR3 bases are TGTGCCAGCAGCGCCGGGACAATATACAATGAGCAGTTCTTC. Drawing the rest from reference TRBV5-6 and TRBJ2-1, the complete variable domain is DAGVTQSPTHLIKTRGQQVTLRCSPKSGHDTVSWYQQALGQGPQFIFQYYEEEERQRGNFPDRFSGHQFPNYSSELNVNALLLGDSALYLCASSAGTIYNEQFFGPGTRLTVL.

This rearrangement joins TRBV19 to TRBJ1-5, with D hard to call. CDR1 is LNHDA, CDR2 SQIVND, per germline (reference sequence). This CDR3 is 13 amino acids long. Trimming left V 4 bases short and J 6 bases short, with 10 bases between. CDR3 coding DNA: TGTGCCAGTAGTAGCGGTATGGGTCAGCCCCAGCATTTT. Translated, it gives CASSSGMGQPQHF.